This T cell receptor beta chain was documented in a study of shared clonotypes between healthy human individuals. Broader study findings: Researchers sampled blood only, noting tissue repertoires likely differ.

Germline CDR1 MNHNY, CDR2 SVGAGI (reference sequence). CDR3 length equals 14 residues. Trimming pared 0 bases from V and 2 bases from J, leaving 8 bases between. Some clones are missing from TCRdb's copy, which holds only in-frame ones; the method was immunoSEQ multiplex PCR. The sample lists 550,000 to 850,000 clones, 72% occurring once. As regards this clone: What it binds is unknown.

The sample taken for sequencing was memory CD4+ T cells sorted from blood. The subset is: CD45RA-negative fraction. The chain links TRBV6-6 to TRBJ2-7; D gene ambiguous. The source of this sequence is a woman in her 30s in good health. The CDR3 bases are TGTGCCAGCAGTTACTCGATGTCGGCCTACGAGCAGTACTTC. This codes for CASSYSMSAYEQYF.